Listed below are T cell receptor beta chains from one sample, sequenced in a study of T cell repertoires in ileal Crohn's disease. TCRdb keeps only in-frame clones here, not all; method: immunoSEQ multiplex PCR. The top ten clones hold about 15% of a sample with about 4,300 clones, roughly four fifths of them seen once. Sequencing was carried out using ileal tissue. The receptors shown here come from an adult with Crohn's disease. The CDR3 runs from the conserved cysteine through the conserved F or W. The order of the fields is V gene, J gene, clone size, D gene, CDR3 protein, CDR3 DNA. The D gene is left open where the match is weak. Clone sizes are given selectively: once, few, many, or a class where the clone is expanded.

v_call: TRBV6-1; j_call: TRBJ2-3; clone_size: .; d_call: TRBD1; cdr3_aa: CASTDRGGSTDTQYF; cdr3_nt: TGTGCCAGCACCGACAGGGGTGGTAGCACAGATACGCAGTATTTT
v_call: TRBV21-1; j_call: TRBJ1-2; clone_size: .; d_call: .; cdr3_aa: CASSKVVGGLDYGYTF; cdr3_nt: TGTGCCAGCAGCAAAGTAGTGGGGGGGCTCGACTATGGCTACACCTTC
v_call: TRBV5-6; j_call: TRBJ2-7; clone_size: .; d_call: TRBD2; cdr3_aa: CASSSRGGYEQYF; cdr3_nt: TGTGCCAGCAGTTCCCGGGGGGGATACGAGCAGTACTTC
v_call: TRBV19; j_call: TRBJ2-3; clone_size: .; d_call: TRBD2; cdr3_aa: CASSVTSGGFDTQYF; cdr3_nt: TGTGCCAGTAGTGTTACTAGCGGGGGTTTTGATACGCAGTATTTT
v_call: TRBV5-4; j_call: TRBJ2-1; clone_size: .; d_call: TRBD2; cdr3_aa: CASSSGLAGEQFF; cdr3_nt: TGTGCCAGCAGCTCAGGACTAGCGGGAGAGCAGTTCTTC
v_call: TRBV9; j_call: TRBJ1-1; clone_size: .; d_call: TRBD1; cdr3_aa: CASSVGGTGGTEAFF; cdr3_nt: TGTGCCAGCAGCGTGGGGGGGACAGGGGGCACTGAAGCTTTCTTT
v_call: TRBV30; j_call: TRBJ2-7; clone_size: .; d_call: TRBD2; cdr3_aa: CAWSVERGMKQYF; cdr3_nt: TGTGCCTGGAGTGTAGAGCGGGGGATGAAGCAGTACTTC
v_call: TRBV4-2; j_call: TRBJ2-7; clone_size: .; d_call: .; cdr3_aa: CASSQDFRGAYSYEQYF; cdr3_nt: TGTGCCAGCAGCCAAGATTTCCGGGGGGCCTACTCCTACGAGCAGTACTTC
v_call: TRBV6-1; j_call: TRBJ2-5; clone_size: .; d_call: TRBD1; cdr3_aa: CASSGQGQETQYF; cdr3_nt: TGTGCCAGCAGTGGACAGGGTCAAGAGACCCAGTACTTC
v_call: TRBV30; j_call: TRBJ1-1; clone_size: .; d_call: TRBD1; cdr3_aa: CAWSRRQGVTEALF; cdr3_nt: TGTGCCTGGAGCAGAAGACAGGGGGTCACTGAAGCTCTCTTT
v_call: TRBV11-3; j_call: TRBJ2-1; clone_size: once; d_call: .; cdr3_aa: CASSGGAQGGYNEQFF; cdr3_nt: TGTGCCAGCAGCGGAGGGGCGCAGGGAGGTTACAATGAGCAGTTCTTC
v_call: TRBV11-2; j_call: TRBJ2-1; clone_size: .; d_call: TRBD2; cdr3_aa: CASSSPGGLRGEQFF; cdr3_nt: TGTGCCAGCAGCTCCCCCGGGGGGTTAAGAGGTGAGCAGTTCTTC
v_call: TRBV6-4; j_call: TRBJ1-1; clone_size: .; d_call: .; cdr3_aa: CASRGQPHTEAFF; cdr3_nt: TGTGCCAGCAGAGGACAGCCCCACACTGAAGCTTTCTTT
v_call: TRBV6-6; j_call: TRBJ1-6; clone_size: .; d_call: .; cdr3_aa: CASSYSGQPNSPLHF; cdr3_nt: TGTGCCAGCAGTTACTCGGGCCAGCCGAATTCACCCCTCCACTTT
v_call: TRBV14; j_call: TRBJ1-1; clone_size: few; d_call: .; cdr3_aa: CASSRHMNTEAFF; cdr3_nt: TGTGCCAGCAGCCGACACATGAACACTGAAGCTTTCTTT
v_call: TRBV7-2; j_call: TRBJ2-7; clone_size: .; d_call: .; cdr3_aa: CASTPRGSSYEQYF; cdr3_nt: TGTGCCAGCACCCCCCGCGGCAGTTCCTACGAGCAGTACTTC
v_call: TRBV7-3; j_call: TRBJ1-3; clone_size: few; d_call: TRBD1; cdr3_aa: CASSPREGQGSGNTIYF; cdr3_nt: TGTGCCAGCAGCCCACGGGAGGGACAGGGGTCTGGAAACACCATATATTTT
v_call: TRBV6-1; j_call: TRBJ1-1; clone_size: .; d_call: .; cdr3_aa: CASALQGMNTEAFF; cdr3_nt: TGTGCCAGCGCCTTGCAGGGCATGAACACTGAAGCTTTCTTT
v_call: TRBV5-4; j_call: TRBJ1-4; clone_size: few; d_call: TRBD1; cdr3_aa: CASSLSTGGREKLFF; cdr3_nt: TGTGCCAGCAGCTTGTCAACAGGGGGGAGGGAAAAACTGTTTTTT
v_call: TRBV6-1; j_call: TRBJ2-5; clone_size: .; d_call: TRBD1; cdr3_aa: CASSDVVGQGVCEQYF; cdr3_nt: TGTGCCAGCAGTGATGTCGTGGGACAGGGCGTGTGTGAGCAGTACTTC
v_call: TRBV6-1; j_call: TRBJ2-7; clone_size: .; d_call: TRBD2; cdr3_aa: CASSVGTSGNLYEQYF; cdr3_nt: TGTGCCAGCAGTGTGGGGACTAGCGGCAACCTCTACGAGCAGTACTTC
v_call: TRBV10-1; j_call: TRBJ1-2; clone_size: .; d_call: TRBD1; cdr3_aa: CASSGGGANYGYTF; cdr3_nt: TGCGCCAGCAGTGGAGGGGGCGCTAACTATGGCTACACCTTC
v_call: TRBV6-6; j_call: TRBJ1-5; clone_size: .; d_call: TRBD1; cdr3_aa: CASSRDRGVGSQHF; cdr3_nt: TGTGCCAGCAGCCGAGACAGGGGCGTAGGTTCCCAGCATTTT
v_call: TRBV7-9; j_call: TRBJ2-1; clone_size: few; d_call: TRBD2; cdr3_aa: CASSPLAGGIYNEQFF; cdr3_nt: TGTGCCAGCAGCCCCTTAGCGGGGGGGATCTACAATGAGCAGTTCTTC
v_call: TRBV7-2; j_call: TRBJ2-5; clone_size: .; d_call: .; cdr3_aa: CASSLDWGGTQYF; cdr3_nt: TGTGCCAGCAGCTTAGATTGGGGAGGGACCCAGTACTTC
v_call: TRBV19; j_call: TRBJ2-1; clone_size: .; d_call: .; cdr3_aa: CASSFGRAWSQDEQFF; cdr3_nt: TGTGCCAGTAGCTTTGGACGGGCCTGGTCACAGGATGAGCAGTTCTTC
v_call: TRBV9; j_call: TRBJ2-2; clone_size: .; d_call: TRBD2; cdr3_aa: CASSVVGLAGAGGGELFF; cdr3_nt: TGTGCCAGCAGCGTAGTTGGACTAGCGGGGGCCGGTGGCGGGGAGCTGTTTTTT
v_call: TRBV6-1; j_call: TRBJ1-2; clone_size: .; d_call: TRBD1; cdr3_aa: CASRDRGSYGYTF; cdr3_nt: TGTGCCAGCAGGGACAGGGGGTCCTATGGCTACACCTTC
v_call: TRBV4-3; j_call: TRBJ2-1; clone_size: .; d_call: .; cdr3_aa: CASSQDRDFSYNEQFF; cdr3_nt: TGCGCCAGCAGCCAAGATCGGGACTTTTCCTACAATGAGCAGTTCTTC
v_call: TRBV19; j_call: TRBJ1-2; clone_size: .; d_call: .; cdr3_aa: CASSIGTANYGYTF; cdr3_nt: TGTGCCAGTAGTATAGGCACAGCCAACTATGGCTACACCTTC
v_call: TRBV19; j_call: TRBJ1-2; clone_size: .; d_call: TRBD1; cdr3_aa: CASSITGAYGYTF; cdr3_nt: TGTGCCAGTAGTATCACAGGGGCCTATGGCTACACCTTC
v_call: TRBV18; j_call: TRBJ2-3; clone_size: .; d_call: .; cdr3_aa: CASSPPLLGGLTDTQYF; cdr3_nt: TGTGCCAGCTCACCACCTCTCCTTGGGGGCCTCACAGATACGCAGTATTTT
v_call: TRBV11-2; j_call: TRBJ2-7; clone_size: .; d_call: TRBD2; cdr3_aa: CASSSGRGAYEQYF; cdr3_nt: TGTGCCAGCAGCTCAGGGCGGGGGGCCTACGAGCAGTACTTC